This T cell receptor beta chain was captured in a study of T cells in Graves' hyperthyroidism and ophthalmopathy. TCR beta CDR3 regions were amplified from RNA transcripts. A first-round RT-PCR of the TCR CDR3 used the HTBI primer set. TCRdb reprocessed the multiplex PCR reads via MiXCR and lists one record per CDR3 protein. The profile shows about 610,000 distinct CDR3 sequences, approximately 15% of them singletons. Study results and limitations: From stable hyperthyroidism, ophthalmopathy was set apart by a 13 V-J model.

Source material for PBMCs was about 10 ml fresh peripheral blood. Comment on this clonotype: Its antigen is unknown.

Sample: blood. The receptor was derived from a woman aged 40 to 49 with Graves' ophthalmopathy.

The CDR3 here is CASSLGVVGQFF. CDR3 DNA sequence: TGTGCCAGCAGCTTGGGGGTTGTCGGGCAGTTCTTC. The V and J genes are TRBV5-6 and TRBJ2-1; no definite D call. This CDR3 is built from 12 residues. The V end was cut by 0 bases, the J end by 12 bases, with 10 bases between. Per germline, CDR1 SGHDT and CDR2 YYEEEE.